These 18 T cell receptor beta chains came from one sample sequenced in a study of spatial heterogeneity in lung cancer. The time point is: sample taken at primary tumor resection. Study conclusions and caveats: The number of expanded tumor alpha and beta chains correlated with mutation number.

Their specific antigens are unknown. One entry per CDR3 protein results from TCRdb running MiXCR on the 5' RACE reads. This sample carries fewer than 20,000 distinct CDR3 sequences, 4.5% to 7% of them seen once, and the ten largest clones take around a tenth. The sequences come from lung tumor tissue, collected at surgery. The receptors come from a female donor with early-stage non-small cell lung cancer.

This clonotype was counted many times. The chain has TRBV12-3 or TRBV12-4 and TRBJ2-3; D not resolved. The CDR3 is made up of 11 amino acids. CDR3 coding DNA: TGTGCATCTCGATGGGGAGATACGCAGTATTTT. Protein: CASRWGDTQYF.

By sample fraction, this clonotype is medium-sized. The chain links TRBV4-2 to TRBJ2-4; D unresolved. The CDR3 contains 15 residues. Germline CDR1 and CDR2: LGHNA and YNFKEQ. Trimming shortened V by 0 bases and J by 0 bases, and 6 bases separated the two germline ends. The CDR3 region is CASSQELGAKNIQYF. CDR3 nucleotides: TGTGCCAGCAGCCAAGAGTTGGGAGCCAAAAACATTCAGTACTTC.

In its sample, this clonotype was seen many times. V and J are TRBV20-1 and TRBJ2-5; D unclear. Trimming took off 4 bases at V and 2 bases at J, with 8 bases between the two ends. Germline V gene sequence: CDR1 DFQATT, CDR2 SNEGSKA (reference sequence). This CDR3 comprises 12 residues. CDR3 region: CSAKDLQETQYF. As DNA, the CDR3 is TGCAGTGCTAAAGACTTACAAGAGACCCAGTACTTC.

This clonotype was detected many times. The gene calls are TRBV11-1 and TRBJ2-1; D is unresolved. The CDR3 runs 14 residues. Trimming shortened V by 4 bases and J by 9 bases, and 16 bases separated the two germline ends. Germline V lookup: CDR1 SGHAT, CDR2 FQDESV (reference sequence). The CDR3 DNA is TGTGCCAGCAGCTCGTCCGGGTCCTCGGGTGAGCAGTTCTTC. This sequence encodes CASSSSGSSGEQFF.

The sample holds many counts of this clonotype. The chain combines TRBV24-1 with TRBJ2-1; 8 bases match TRBD1. The ends lost 5 bases at V and 5 bases at J; junction bases unmatched: 13. CDR1 is KGHDR and CDR2 is SFDVKD in the germline V gene. The CDR3 is 17 residues long. The chain's CDR3 is CATSAGVRYRGNNEQFF. CDR3 nucleotide sequence: TGTGCCACCAGTGCCGGAGTCAGGTACAGGGGGAACAATGAGCAGTTCTTC.

This clonotype was counted ten times or more. The chain uses TRBV5-5 and TRBJ1-4; 7 bases line up with TRBD1. Trimming took 0 bases from V and 3 from J; bases not matched to a gene: 5. Germline CDR1 reads SGHKS; CDR2 reads YYEKEE (reference sequence). The CDR3 is 16 residues long. The CDR3 nucleotides read TGTGCCAGCAGCTTGGACCCAGGGGGATCTAATGAAAAACTGTTTTTT. Its translation: CASSLDPGGSNEKLFF.

This clonotype was picked up many times. This CDR3 is CAISESRDATNEKLFF. The CDR3 coding sequence is TGTGCCATCAGTGAGTCCAGGGACGCAACTAATGAAAAACTGTTTTTT. The V and J genes are TRBV10-3 and TRBJ1-4, with D tentatively TRBD1 (5 bases). Germline V gene data show CDR1 as ENHRY and CDR2 as SYGVKD. CDR3 length: 16 residues. Trimming removed 0 bases from V and 0 bases from J, with 8 bases in between.

This clonotype has ten or more counts. The chain is built from TRBV19 and TRBJ2-2; 11 bases fit TRBD2. Germline CDR1 reads LNHDA; CDR2 reads SQIVND (reference sequence). V trimming: 10 bases; J trimming: 0 bases; junction bases outside the gene matches: 4. The CDR3 covers 15 residues. CDR3 DNA: TGTGCCACCGCTAGCGGGAGGTCGAACACCGGGGAGCTGTTTTTT. Translating it yields CATASGRSNTGELFF.

This clonotype was seen ten or more times. The V gene is TRBV20-1, the J gene TRBJ1-1; D uncertain. Per germline, CDR1 DFQATT and CDR2 SNEGSKA (reference sequence). The CDR3 consists of 13 residues. The V and J ends lost 1 base and 1 base respectively, with 7 bases between them. The CDR3 reads CSARVQQNTEAFF. CDR3 in DNA: TGCAGTGCTAGAGTCCAGCAGAACACTGAAGCTTTCTTT.

This clonotype was observed many times. The chain has TRBV4-2 and TRBJ2-3, with 9 bases aligning to TRBD1. CDR1 LGHNA and CDR2 YNFKEQ come from the germline V gene. The CDR3 runs 17 residues. V lost 0 bases to trimming and J lost 5 bases; unmatched junction nucleotides: 9. CDR3 amino acids: CASSQDHRGRPGDTQYF. CDR3 sequence (DNA): TGTGCCAGCAGCCAAGACCACAGGGGGCGTCCTGGAGATACGCAGTATTTT.

The gene calls are TRBV18 and TRBJ1-1, with no clear D. This CDR3 has 15 amino acids. Trimming took 3 bases from V and 1 from J, leaving 12 bases between them. Germline V lookup: CDR1 KGHSH, CDR2 LQKENI. This chain's CDR3 is CASSPTQAANTEAFF. As DNA, the CDR3 is TGTGCCAGCTCACCTACCCAGGCAGCGAACACTGAAGCTTTCTTT.

This clonotype was counted only a few times. V is TRBV7-9 and J is TRBJ2-1; no clear D. V was trimmed by 5 bases and J by 4 bases, leaving 9 bases between them. Per germline, CDR1 SEHNR and CDR2 FQNEAQ (reference sequence). The CDR3 spans 13 residues. The chain's CDR3 is CASSRVSYNEQFF. CDR3 DNA: TGTGCCAGCAGCCGAGTTTCGTACAATGAGCAGTTCTTC. Based on the CDR3 plus reference TRBV7-9 and TRBJ2-1, the full variable domain is DTGVSQNPRHKITKRGQNVTFRCDPISEHNRLYWYRQTLGQGPEFLTYFQNEAQLEKSRLLSDRFSAERPKGSFSTLEIQRTEQGDSAMYLCASSRVSYNEQFFGPGTRLTVL.

In this sample, this clonotype turned up many times. V usage is TRBV7-3 and J usage is TRBJ2-2; tentative D call: TRBD1 (6 bases). The CDR3 length is 17 residues. Trimming shortened V by 5 bases and J by 1 base, and 17 bases separated the two germline ends. Germline CDR1 is SGHTA and CDR2 is FQGTGA. The chain's CDR3 is CASSPGVGGQNTGELFF. Written as DNA, the CDR3 is TGTGCCAGCAGCCCAGGGGTTGGAGGCCAGAACACCGGGGAGCTGTTTTTT.

Only a few counts were recorded for this clonotype. The chain uses TRBV20-1 and TRBJ2-2, with 7 bases aligning to TRBD1. The junction had 11 bases not matched to a gene; V was cut back by 5 bases and J by 5 bases. The germline gives CDR1 DFQATT, CDR2 SNEGSKA (reference sequence). The CDR3 contains 15 residues. CDR3 bases: TGCAGTGCTGAAAGACAGGGAAGGGTTACCGGGGAGCTGTTTTTT. Amino acids: CSAERQGRVTGELFF.

This clonotype came up many times. The V gene is TRBV24-1, the J gene TRBJ2-1; no definite D call. Looked up from germline, CDR1 is KGHDR and CDR2 is SFDVKD. Trimming shortened V by 3 bases and J by 6 bases, and 11 bases separated the two germline ends. The length of the CDR3 is 14 residues. In DNA form, the CDR3 reads TGTGCCACCAGTGATCGGATACAAGGCAATGAGCAGTTCTTC. Amino acids: CATSDRIQGNEQFF.

The sample holds many counts of this clonotype. The rearrangement uses TRBV11-2 and TRBJ2-3, with TRBD2 matching 10 bases. J gave up 5 bases and V 5 bases, and 7 bases lay outside the gene matches. Germline CDR1 is SGHAT and CDR2 is FQNNGV. This CDR3 spans 15 amino acids. The CDR3 DNA reads as TGTGCCAGCAGCCGTCTAGCGGGGGAGGGAGATACGCAGTATTTT. Translating gives CASSRLAGEGDTQYF.

This chain uses TRBV11-2 with TRBJ2-1; maybe TRBD2 (5 bases). Germline V gene lookup returns CDR1 SGHAT and CDR2 FQNNGV. Trimming shortened V by 0 bases and J by 10 bases, and 7 bases separated the two germline ends. The CDR3 is 12 residues long. The CDR3 DNA reads as TGTGCCAGCAGCTTAGACCAGCGGGAGCAGTTCTTC. Encoded protein: CASSLDQREQFF.

This clonotype occurred many times. This rearrangement joins TRBV20-1 to TRBJ2-7; no clear D gene. V shed 6 bases and J shed 0 bases, with 12 bases lying between them. The CDR3 is 13 residues long. Germline V gene lookup returns CDR1 DFQATT and CDR2 SNEGSKA (reference sequence). The CDR3 region has the DNA TGCAGTGCCTATGATTATCGCTCCTACGAGCAGTACTTC. This gives the protein CSAYDYRSYEQYF.